The present T cell receptor (beta chain) was sequenced within a study of monozygotic twins with inflammatory bowel disease. Study-level points and caveats: Healthy twins shared more clonotypes with others than IBD patients, most markedly active ones.

From the 5' RACE reads, TCRdb lists one entry per CDR3 protein and no DNA. This sample's table has fewer than 400,000 distinct CDR3 sequences. The CDR3 loop spans 14 amino acids. On this clonotype: Its target is unknown.

T cells were not sorted, and total RNA was isolated straight from whole blood. The TCR sequence derives from a human donor with ulcerative colitis or Crohn's disease, or a healthy co-twin of an affected twin (not recorded which). The V and J genes are TRBV21-1 and TRBJ1-4; the D gene TCRdb calls, TRBD1, cannot be checked with no DNA. TRBV21-1 is noted as a pseudogene. The specimen was blood. This chain's CDR3 is CASSKRGANEKLFF.